This T cell receptor beta chain originates from a study of T cell responses to AZD1222 COVID-19 vaccine. Points from the study as a whole: Increased Spike-specific TCR breadth and depth were observed after two AZD1222 doses. The donor group comprised mostly white British people and more females; the analysis possibly underestimated clonal diversity.

V lost 4 bases and J lost 8, with 9 bases in between. From germline, CDR1 is SNHLY and CDR2 FYNNEI. This CDR3 spans 13 amino acids. About this clone itself: Its target is unknown.

The repertoire was sequenced with immunoSEQ multiplex PCR; TCRdb's copy has only in-frame clones and lacks some. The table has some 150,000 clones, roughly 88% seen once. This chain connects TRBV2 to TRBJ1-6, with D unclear. This specimen was peripheral blood, taken 28 days after the second dose of the MenACWY control vaccine. The TCR originated in an adult who received the MenACWY meningococcal vaccine as a control. The CDR3 sequence is CASSVEGDSPLHF. As DNA, the CDR3 is TGTGCCAGCAGTGTGGAGGGAGATTCACCCCTCCACTTT.